One and the same sample provided the 5 T cell receptor beta chains below, sequenced in a study of CD8 T cells in Susac syndrome. cDNA came from approximately 0.5 to 1 ug RNA primed by random hexamers. TCRdb reanalysed the immunoSEQ multiplex PCR reads using MiXCR and keeps one entry per CDR3 protein. The table lists 250,000 to 350,000 distinct CDR3 sequences, around 90% of them singletons. The sequencing input was CD4+ T cells from PBMCs. The receptors come from a human donor with multiple sclerosis.

The V call is TRBV10-3, the J call TRBJ1-5; D gene uncertain. The CDR3 is 13 amino acids. Trimming left V 3 bases short and J 5 bases short, with 8 bases between. Looked up from germline, CDR1 is ENHRY and CDR2 is SYGVKD. CDR3 nucleotide sequence: TGTGCCATCAGTGATGGGGTACATCAGCCCCAGCATTTT. Protein: CAISDGVHQPQHF.

This chain links TRBV29-1 with TRBJ1-2, with 9 bases lining up with TRBD1. After removal of 5 bases from V and 8 bases from J, the junction contained 6 bases not matched to a gene. Germline lookup yields CDR1 SQVTM and CDR2 ANQGSEA. This CDR3 comprises 12 residues. CDR3 nucleotide sequence: TGCAGCGTTCGAACAGGGGGCCGGGGCTACACCTTC. Protein: CSVRTGGRGYTF. Using reference TRBV29-1 and TRBJ1-2 for the parts outside the CDR3, the full variable domain is SAVISQKPSRDICQRGTSLTIQCQVDSQVTMMFWYRQQPGQSLTLIATANQGSEATYESGFVIDKFPISRPNLTFSTLTVSNMSPEDSSIYLCSVRTGGRGYTFGSGTRLTVV.

The V call is TRBV7-2, the J call TRBJ2-5; D might be TRBD1 or TRBD2, each matching 5 bases. The V and J ends lost 1 base and 3 bases respectively, with 21 bases between them. The germline V gene has CDR1 SGHTA and CDR2 FQGNSA. The CDR3 totals 18 residues. CDR3 DNA sequence: TGTGCCAGCAGCTTAGAGCCAGGCCGAGGGGCCCTGAAAGAGACCCAGTACTTC. This codes for CASSLEPGRGALKETQYF.

The chain couples TRBV7-8 to TRBJ1-3, with D uncertain. V dropped 1 base and J dropped 0 bases, with 7 bases sitting between them. Germline CDR1 is SGHVS and CDR2 is FQNEAQ. CDR3 size: 15 residues. CDR3 protein: CASSLGENSGNTIYF. The DNA for the CDR3 is TGTGCCAGCAGCTTAGGGGAGAACTCTGGAAACACCATATATTTT.

The gene calls are TRBV18 and TRBJ1-1, with D perhaps matching TRBD1 (5 bases). The CDR3 runs 15 residues. Trimming took off 6 bases at V and 7 bases at J, with 21 bases between the two ends. Germline V gene data show CDR1 as KGHSH and CDR2 as LQKENI. The CDR3 DNA is TGTGCCAGCTCCCCCGGGGGAGGGCTCTCGGGTGAAGCTTTCTTT. Translating it yields CASSPGGGLSGEAFF.